This T cell receptor (beta chain) was obtained from a study of shared clonotypes between healthy human individuals (dated by TCRdb to about 2020). With regard to the full study: Two women and a few men aged 18 to 49 years were included in the cohort. To increase sequencing depth and limit assay-specific biases, TCR repertoire library preparation and sequencing were carried out by different laboratories using diverse techniques. Per donor, three plates each were used for CD4 naive and CD4 memory, two for CD8 naive, and one for CD8 memory. The study deeply sequenced blood TCR repertoires of several healthy adults to estimate repertoire size and the extent of clonotype sharing between individuals. Per donor, leukapheresis produced somewhere between about 0.8 and 9 billion PBMCs.

Worth noting for this clone: The specificity of this receptor is unknown. No much larger clone exists at a distance of one base, and base qualities are not known.

Its CDR3 holds 14 amino acids, cysteine through phenylalanine. Only CDR3 DNA is held: 42 bases, read in frame from base 1. The germline V gene yields KGHSH for CDR1 and LQKENI for CDR2. Trimming removed 5 bases from V and 4 bases from J; the gene matches leave 2 bases unexplained. What the authors observed across the whole study: Across a handful of donors, approximately 4.6% of naive CD4, 3% to 4% of naive CD8, 2% to 2.5% of memory CD4, and roughly 0.41% of memory CD8 clonotypes were shared. Compared with non-shared clonotypes, clonotypes shared by all four sorted-subset donors had higher generation probabilities. Estimated clonotype richness was generally larger for naive than for memory subsets. Pairwise subsampling led to the expectation that sequencing depth would affect the degree of clonotype sharing among donors. Only blood was sampled, and tissue TCR repertoires likely differ from those in blood. Rarefaction of sorted-subset datasets indicated incomplete sequencing despite the large sequencing depth. Because the study included a small number of donors, the genetic and exposure-history diversity represented was limited.

Using the deep immunoSEQ assay, TCR CDR3 regions were amplified from genomic DNA by multiplex PCR. Extracted genomic DNA from each cell subset was spread evenly across all wells of several immunoSEQ 96-well plates, with each plate serving as a replicate. For sorted subsets, approximately 190 ng genomic DNA, equal to 30,000 to 35,000 T cell genomes, was loaded into each replicate PCR. Purified libraries were quantified with a Qubit 3.0 fluorometer, sized on a Bioanalyzer 2100, and re-quantified with the KAPA Library Quantification kit. A separate single-read 150-cycle Illumina NextSeq 550 flow cell was used to sequence each immunoSEQ 96-well plate. The original pipeline was this. The immunoSEQ output contained only junctional sequences without quality scores, so filtering could not match that applied to full-length reads. Sequences were annotated with PyIR, a Python wrapper for IgBLAST v1.9, using IMGT germline references to assign V/J genes and CDR3. Reads with weak V/J assignments (E-value above 1e-6), missing CDR3, stop codons, out-of-frame junctions, or ambiguous translated residues were removed. V3J clonotypes were defined by identical inferred V gene, J gene, and CDR3 amino acid sequence. Percentage overlap between repertoires was computed as shared unique clonotypes divided by the size of the smaller repertoire. Repertoire richness was assessed with RTK rarefaction, the Chao1 estimator, and Recon v2.1 estimates of unobserved clonotypes. For all TCRbeta clonotypes obtained by the gDNA method from several donors, generation probabilities were computed with OLGA. The table was pulled from immuneACCESS by TCRdb, which kept in-frame rearrangements only. Such tables lose some clones; where checked, under half of the loss comes from unresolved V genes, and the rest has no known cause. V and J calls and clone size are given by that table; D and trimming were obtained from the DNA. This sample gives roughly 2.2 million clones in total; 85% to 95% of them show up just once. The ten largest clones represent about 0.36% of the sample.

Healthy HIV-negative adults with no recently reported acute infections or vaccinations were included as donors. Only Caucasian adults living in Nashville, Tennessee, USA were represented among the donors. CD4+ T cells were enriched by magnetic negative selection; naive cells were then positively selected on CD45RA, and the negative fraction formed the memory subset. Blood was obtained by leukapheresis, after which PBMCs were separated by Ficoll-Histopaque density gradient centrifugation and cryopreserved in liquid nitrogen vapor phase. Purity and quantity of every magnetically sorted T cell population were checked by analytical flow cytometry. Each sorted fraction had its genomic DNA isolated and then quantified by UV absorbance on a Nanodrop 2000c.

The sequence came from a man younger than 35 in good health. Some clones in this sample may be carry-over from other donors' samples. The V gene is TRBV18 and the J gene is TRBJ1-4; TRBD1 agrees with 9 junctional bases. The sequenced material came from naive CD4+ T cells from PBMCs. Taken with the paper, the label for cell subset or site translates to: CD45RA+ positively selected. The sequenced DNA is TGTGCCAGCTCATCGGGACAGGGTAATGAAAAACTGTTTTTT. It codes for CASSSGQGNEKLFF.